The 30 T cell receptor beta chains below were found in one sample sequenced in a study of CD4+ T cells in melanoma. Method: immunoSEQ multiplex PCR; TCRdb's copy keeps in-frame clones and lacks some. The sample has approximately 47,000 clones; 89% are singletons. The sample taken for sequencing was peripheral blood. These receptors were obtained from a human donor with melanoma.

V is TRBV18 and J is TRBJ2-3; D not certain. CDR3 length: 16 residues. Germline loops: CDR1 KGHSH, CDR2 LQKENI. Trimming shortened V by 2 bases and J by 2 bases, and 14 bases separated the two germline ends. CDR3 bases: TGTGCCAGCTCACCAGATGGAACAACATACACAGATACGCAGTATTTT. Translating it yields CASSPDGTTYTDTQYF. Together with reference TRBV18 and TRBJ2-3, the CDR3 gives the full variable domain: NAGVMQNPRHLVRRRGQEARLRCSPMKGHSHVYWYRQLPEEGLKFMVYLQKENIIDESGMPKERFSAEFPKEGPSILRIQQVVRGDSAAYFCASSPDGTTYTDTQYFGPGTRLTVL.

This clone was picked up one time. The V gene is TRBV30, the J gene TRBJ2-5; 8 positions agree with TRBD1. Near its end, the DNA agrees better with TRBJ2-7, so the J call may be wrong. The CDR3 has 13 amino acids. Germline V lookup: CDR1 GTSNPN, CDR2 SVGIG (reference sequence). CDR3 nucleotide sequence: TGTGCCTGGAGAGGACAGGGAGCCTACGAGCAGTACTTC. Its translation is CAWRGQGAYEQYF.

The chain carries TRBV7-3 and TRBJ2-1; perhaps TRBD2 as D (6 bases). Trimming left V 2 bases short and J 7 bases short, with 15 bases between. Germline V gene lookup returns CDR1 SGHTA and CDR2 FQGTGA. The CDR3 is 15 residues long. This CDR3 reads CASSLWAGTGNEQFF. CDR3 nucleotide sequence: TGTGCCAGCAGCTTATGGGCGGGGACTGGTAATGAGCAGTTCTTC.

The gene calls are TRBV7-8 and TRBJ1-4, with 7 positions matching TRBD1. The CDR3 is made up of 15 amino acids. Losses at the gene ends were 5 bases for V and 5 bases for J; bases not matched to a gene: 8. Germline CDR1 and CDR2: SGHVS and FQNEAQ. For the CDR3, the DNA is TGTGCCAGCAGCCTGGTTGGGACAGTGAATGAAAAACTGTTTTTT. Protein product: CASSLVGTVNEKLFF.

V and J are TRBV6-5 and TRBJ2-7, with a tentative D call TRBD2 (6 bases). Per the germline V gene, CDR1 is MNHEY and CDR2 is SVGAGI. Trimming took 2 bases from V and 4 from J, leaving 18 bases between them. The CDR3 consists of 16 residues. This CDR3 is CASSYNRAGGKYEQYF. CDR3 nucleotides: TGTGCCAGCAGTTACAACAGAGCGGGTGGGAAATACGAGCAGTACTTC.

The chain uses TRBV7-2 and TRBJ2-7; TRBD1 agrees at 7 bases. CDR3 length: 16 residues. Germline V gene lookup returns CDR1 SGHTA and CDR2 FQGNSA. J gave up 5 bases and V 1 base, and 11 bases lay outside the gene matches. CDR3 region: CASSLGGGRGVDEQYF. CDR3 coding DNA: TGTGCCAGCAGCTTAGGAGGGGGCAGGGGAGTCGACGAGCAGTACTTC.

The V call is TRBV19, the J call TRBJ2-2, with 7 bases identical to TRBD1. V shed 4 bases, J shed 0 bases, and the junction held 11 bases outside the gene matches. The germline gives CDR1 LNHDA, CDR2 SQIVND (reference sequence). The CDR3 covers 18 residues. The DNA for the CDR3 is TGTGCCAGTAGTACCAGACAGGGATTGGGTTCGAACACCGGGGAGCTGTTTTTT. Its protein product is CASSTRQGLGSNTGELFF.

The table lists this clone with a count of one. This CDR3 reads CASSYFQGAATGELFF. In DNA form, the CDR3 reads TGTGCCAGCAGTTACTTTCAGGGGGCGGCCACCGGGGAGCTGTTTTTT. This chain connects TRBV6-5 to TRBJ2-2, with 8 bases matching TRBD1. V shed 1 base and J 4 bases; nucleotides not matched to a gene: 5. This CDR3 has 16 amino acids. The germline V gene encodes CDR1 MNHEY and CDR2 SVGAGI.

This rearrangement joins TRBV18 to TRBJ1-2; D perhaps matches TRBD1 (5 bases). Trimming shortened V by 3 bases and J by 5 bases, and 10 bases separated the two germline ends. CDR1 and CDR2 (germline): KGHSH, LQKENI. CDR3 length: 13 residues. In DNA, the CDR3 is TGTGCCAGCTCACCGGGGACCGGTTATGGCTACACCTTC. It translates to CASSPGTGYGYTF.

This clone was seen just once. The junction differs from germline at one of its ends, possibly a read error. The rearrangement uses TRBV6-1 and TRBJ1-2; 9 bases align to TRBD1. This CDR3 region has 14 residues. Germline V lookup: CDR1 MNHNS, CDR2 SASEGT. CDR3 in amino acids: CASMGQGIHYGYTF. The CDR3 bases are TGTGCCAGCATGGGACAGGGAATTCACTACGGCTACACCTTC.

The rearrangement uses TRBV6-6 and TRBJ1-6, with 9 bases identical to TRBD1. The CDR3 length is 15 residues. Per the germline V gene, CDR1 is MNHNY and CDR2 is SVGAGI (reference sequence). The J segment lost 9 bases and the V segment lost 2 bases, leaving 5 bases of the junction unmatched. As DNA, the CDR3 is TGTGCCAGCAGTTACACAGGGGGCAGGAGTTCACCCCTCCACTTT. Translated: CASSYTGGRSSPLHF.

DNA for the CDR3: TGTGCCAGCAGTTTATTCGGGCTAGGGACCCAGTACTTC. This translates into CASSLFGLGTQYF. The V call is TRBV27, the J call TRBJ2-5, with D unresolved. Between the trimmed V and J ends, which lost 1 base and 7 bases, there was a span of 10 bases. Germline-derived CDR1 and CDR2 are MNHEY and SMNVEV (reference sequence). The CDR3 contains 13 residues.

CDR3 protein: CASQGKSYGYTF. Here the CDR3 DNA reads TGTGCCTCGCAGGGAAAGTCCTATGGCTACACCTTC. This chain connects TRBV30 to TRBJ1-2, with TRBD1 as a possible D gene (5 bases). V was trimmed by 7 bases and J by 4 bases, leaving 13 bases between them. The CDR3 loop spans 12 amino acids. Germline V CDR1 and CDR2: GTSNPN, SVGIG (reference sequence).

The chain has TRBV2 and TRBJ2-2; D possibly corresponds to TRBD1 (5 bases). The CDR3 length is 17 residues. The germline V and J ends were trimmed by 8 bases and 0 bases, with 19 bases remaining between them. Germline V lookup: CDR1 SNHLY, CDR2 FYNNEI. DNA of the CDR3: TGTGCCAGCTTACCAAGGGGCAGGGCCTCGAACACCGGGGAGCTGTTTTTT. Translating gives CASLPRGRASNTGELFF.

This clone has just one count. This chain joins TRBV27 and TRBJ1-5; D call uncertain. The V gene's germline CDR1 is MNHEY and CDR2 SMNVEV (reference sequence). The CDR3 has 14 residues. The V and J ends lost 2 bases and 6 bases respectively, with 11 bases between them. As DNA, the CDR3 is TGTGCCAGCAGTTTAGGTGGGATCGGTCAGCCCCAGCATTTT. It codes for CASSLGGIGQPQHF.

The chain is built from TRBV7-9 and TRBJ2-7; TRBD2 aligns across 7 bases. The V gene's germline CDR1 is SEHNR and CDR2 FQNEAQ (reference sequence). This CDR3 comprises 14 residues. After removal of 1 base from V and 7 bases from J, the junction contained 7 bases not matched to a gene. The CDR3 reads CASSLGGGTVEQYF. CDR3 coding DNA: TGTGCCAGCAGCTTAGGGGGGGGGACTGTGGAGCAGTACTTC.

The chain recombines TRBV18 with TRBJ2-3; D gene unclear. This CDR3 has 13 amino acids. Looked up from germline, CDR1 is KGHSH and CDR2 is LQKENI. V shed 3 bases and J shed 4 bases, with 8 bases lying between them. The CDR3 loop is CASSPGTADTQYF. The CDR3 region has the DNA TGTGCCAGCTCACCGGGAACGGCAGATACGCAGTATTTT.

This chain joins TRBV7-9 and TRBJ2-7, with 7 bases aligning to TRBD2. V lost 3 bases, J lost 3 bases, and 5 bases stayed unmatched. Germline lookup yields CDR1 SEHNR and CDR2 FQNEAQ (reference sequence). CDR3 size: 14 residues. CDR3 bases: TGTGCCAGCAGCTTGGATCTAGCGGACTACGAGCAGTACTTC. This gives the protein CASSLDLADYEQYF.

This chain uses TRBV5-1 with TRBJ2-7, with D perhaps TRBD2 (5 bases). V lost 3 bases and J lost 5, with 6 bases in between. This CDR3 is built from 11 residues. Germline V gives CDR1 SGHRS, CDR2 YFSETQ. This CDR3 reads CASSSGDEQYF. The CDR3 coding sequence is TGCGCCAGCAGCTCCGGGGACGAGCAGTACTTC.

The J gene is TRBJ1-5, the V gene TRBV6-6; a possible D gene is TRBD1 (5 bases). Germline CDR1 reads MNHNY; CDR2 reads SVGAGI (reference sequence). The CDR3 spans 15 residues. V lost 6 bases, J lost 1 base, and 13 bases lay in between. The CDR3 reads CASRWGDGSNQPQHF. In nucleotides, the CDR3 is TGTGCCAGCAGGTGGGGGGACGGCAGCAATCAGCCCCAGCATTTT.

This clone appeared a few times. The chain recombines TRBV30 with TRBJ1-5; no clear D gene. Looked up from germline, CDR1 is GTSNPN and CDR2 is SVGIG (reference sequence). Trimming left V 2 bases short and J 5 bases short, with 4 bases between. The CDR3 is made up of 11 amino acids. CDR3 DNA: TGTGCCTGGAGTCTTTATCAGCCCCAGCATTTT. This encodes CAWSLYQPQHF. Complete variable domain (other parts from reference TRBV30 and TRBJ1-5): SQTIHQWPATLVQPVGSPLSLECTVEGTSNPNLYWYRQAAGRGLQLLFYSVGIGQISSEVPQNLSASRPQDRQFILSSKKLLLSDSGFYLCAWSLYQPQHFGDGTRLSIL.

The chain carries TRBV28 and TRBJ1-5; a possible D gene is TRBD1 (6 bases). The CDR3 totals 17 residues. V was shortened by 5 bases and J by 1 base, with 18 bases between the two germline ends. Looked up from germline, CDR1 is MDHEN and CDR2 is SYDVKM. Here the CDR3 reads CASSPEGGMLSNQPQHF. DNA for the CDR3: TGTGCCAGCAGTCCAGAGGGGGGCATGCTAAGCAATCAGCCCCAGCATTTT.

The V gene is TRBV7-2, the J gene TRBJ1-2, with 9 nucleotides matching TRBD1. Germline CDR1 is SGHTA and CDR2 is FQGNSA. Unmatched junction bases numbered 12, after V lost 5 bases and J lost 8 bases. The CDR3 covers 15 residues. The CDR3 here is CASSPQMTGGSGYTF. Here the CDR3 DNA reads TGTGCCAGCAGCCCCCAAATGACAGGGGGATCGGGCTACACCTTC.

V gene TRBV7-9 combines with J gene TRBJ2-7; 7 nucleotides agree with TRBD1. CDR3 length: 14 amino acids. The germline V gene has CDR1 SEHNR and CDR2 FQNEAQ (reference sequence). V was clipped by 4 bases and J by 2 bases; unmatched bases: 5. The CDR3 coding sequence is TGTGCCAGCAGCTCCGGGACAGATACCTACGAGCAGTACTTC. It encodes CASSSGTDTYEQYF. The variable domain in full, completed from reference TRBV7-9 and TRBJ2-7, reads DTGVSQNPRHKITKRGQNVTFRCDPISEHNRLYWYRQTLGQGPEFLTYFQNEAQLEKSRLLSDRFSAERPKGSFSTLEIQRTEQGDSAMYLCASSSGTDTYEQYFGPGTRLTVT.

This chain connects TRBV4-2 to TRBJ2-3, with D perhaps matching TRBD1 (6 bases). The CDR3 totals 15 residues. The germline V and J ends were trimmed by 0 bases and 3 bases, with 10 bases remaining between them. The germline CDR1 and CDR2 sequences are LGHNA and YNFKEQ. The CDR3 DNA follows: TGTGCCAGCAGCCAAGAAGGGGGATCGACAGATACGCAGTATTTT. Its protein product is CASSQEGGSTDTQYF.

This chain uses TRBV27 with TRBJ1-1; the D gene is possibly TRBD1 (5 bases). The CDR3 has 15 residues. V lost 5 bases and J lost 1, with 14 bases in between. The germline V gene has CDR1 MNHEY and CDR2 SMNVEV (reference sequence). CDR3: CASSRLLGENTEAFF. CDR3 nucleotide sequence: TGTGCCAGCAGTAGGCTGTTAGGGGAGAACACTGAAGCTTTCTTT.

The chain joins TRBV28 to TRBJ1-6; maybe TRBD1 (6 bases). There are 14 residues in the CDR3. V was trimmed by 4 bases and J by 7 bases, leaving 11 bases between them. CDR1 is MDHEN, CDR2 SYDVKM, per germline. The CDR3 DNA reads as TGTGCCAGCAGTTACCAGGGGCCCAATTCACCCCTCCACTTT. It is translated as CASSYQGPNSPLHF.

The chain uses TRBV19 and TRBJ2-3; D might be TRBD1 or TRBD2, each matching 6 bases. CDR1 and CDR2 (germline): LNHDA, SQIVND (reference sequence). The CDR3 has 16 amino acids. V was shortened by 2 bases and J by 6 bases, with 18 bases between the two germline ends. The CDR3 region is CASSIRGVRSVDTQYF. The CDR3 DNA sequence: TGTGCCAGTAGTATAAGGGGGGTTCGTTCTGTCGATACGCAGTATTTT.

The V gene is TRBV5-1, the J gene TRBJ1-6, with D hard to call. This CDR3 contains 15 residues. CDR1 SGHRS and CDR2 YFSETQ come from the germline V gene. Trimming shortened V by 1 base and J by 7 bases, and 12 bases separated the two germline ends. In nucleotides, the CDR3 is TGCGCCAGCAGCTTGAGACAACTTCCAAATTCACCCCTCCACTTT. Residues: CASSLRQLPNSPLHF.

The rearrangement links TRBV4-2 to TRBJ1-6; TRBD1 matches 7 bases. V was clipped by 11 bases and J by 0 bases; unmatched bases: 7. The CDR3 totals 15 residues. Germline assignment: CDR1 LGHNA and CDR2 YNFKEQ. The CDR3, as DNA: TGTGCCTCCAGGGGGTTAAGCTCCTATAATTCACCCCTCCACTTT. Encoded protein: CASRGLSSYNSPLHF.